The 27 T cell receptor beta chains below come from one sample, sequenced in a study of CD8+CD57+ T cells in acquired aplastic anemia. The template used for profiling TCR beta VDJ and CDR3 was genomic DNA. TCRdb reprocessed the reads with MiXCR, giving one entry per CDR3 protein. Here the sample spans approximately 470,000 distinct CDR3 sequences, over 25% being singletons. Patients who underwent sequencing had shown CD8+CD57+ cell expansion by flow cytometry. Input material: sorted CD4+, CD8+, or CD8+CD57+ T cells (not recorded which) from PBMCs. Receptor source: a human donor with aplastic anemia.

This chain joins TRBV4-1 and TRBJ2-3; the match to TRBD2 covers 7 bases. Trimming cost V 7 bases and J 10 bases; bases outside gene matches: 20. This CDR3 is 16 amino acids long. CDR1 and CDR2 (germline): MGHRA, YSYEKL. The CDR3 DNA reads TGCGCCAGCATTCCTACACCGGGACTAACATCTCGGGCGCAGTATTTT. This codes for CASIPTPGLTSRAQYF.

The chain is built from TRBV9 and TRBJ2-7, with D tentatively TRBD1 (5 bases). Germline V gene lookup returns CDR1 SGDLS and CDR2 YYNGEE. The CDR3 runs 15 residues. V shed 5 bases and J shed 0 bases, with 15 bases lying between them. This CDR3 is CASSARTLNSYEQYF. In DNA, the CDR3 is TGTGCCAGCAGTGCTAGGACACTTAACTCCTACGAGCAGTACTTC.

In this sample, this clonotype turned up many times. The gene calls are TRBV29-1 and TRBJ1-6; 7 nucleotides match TRBD1. J was trimmed by 9 bases and V by 0 bases; bases with no gene match: 11. Germline lookup yields CDR1 SQVTM and CDR2 ANQGSEA. The CDR3 has 16 residues. CDR3 bases: TGCAGCGTTGAAGACCCTCGCGACAGGGACGCTTCACCCCTCCACTTT. This codes for CSVEDPRDRDASPLHF.

To note about this clonotype: Likely a read error: the CDR3 ends without its conserved phenylalanine or tryptophan. This chain connects TRBV7-3 to TRBJ1-2; D uncertain. CDR1 and CDR2 (germline): SGHTA, FQGTGA. Trimming removed 6 bases at V and 2 bases at J, with 10 bases between. The CDR3 covers 13 residues. The CDR3 loop reads CASSLFRNYGYTS. The DNA for the CDR3 is TGTGCCAGCAGTTTATTCCGAAACTATGGCTACACCTCC.

This clonotype was counted at least ten times. This chain connects TRBV9 to TRBJ1-2, with 9 bases that match TRBD1. J gave up 12 bases and V 2 bases, and 14 bases lay outside the gene matches. This CDR3 is 15 amino acids long. Germline CDR1 and CDR2: SGDLS and YYNGEE. CDR3 nucleotide sequence: TGTGCCAGCAGCGTCGACTCCGGGACAGGGACGTACGACACCTTC. Its translation: CASSVDSGTGTYDTF.

The rearrangement links TRBV6-1 to TRBJ2-1, with 8 bases that match TRBD2. Looked up from germline, CDR1 is MNHNS and CDR2 is SASEGT. V lost 7 bases, J lost 4 bases, and 3 bases stayed unmatched. There are 13 residues in the CDR3. This CDR3 reads CASTSGRYNEQFF. CDR3 DNA sequence: TGTGCCAGCACTAGCGGGCGGTACAATGAGCAGTTCTTC.

This clonotype was seen at least ten times. In DNA, the CDR3 is TGTGCCAGCTGGCAACAGGGGGCCGACGATGGCTACACCTTC. Translating gives CASWQQGADDGYTF. The rearrangement uses TRBV6-1 and TRBJ1-2; 9 bases are shared with TRBD1. The CDR3 sequence is 14 residues long. Germline CDR1 and CDR2: MNHNS and SASEGT. The junction had 10 bases not matched to a gene; V was cut back by 8 bases and J by 6 bases.

The chain carries TRBV12-3 or TRBV12-4 and TRBJ1-4; D possibly corresponds to TRBD1 (6 bases). The CDR3 has 14 residues. Trimming cost V 6 bases and J 5 bases, with 13 bases left between them. The CDR3 DNA sequence: TGTGCCAGCAGCATCGGGACAAGGAATGAAAAACTGTTTTTT. Translating gives CASSIGTRNEKLFF.

Only a few counts were recorded for this clonotype. This sequence joins TRBV27 and TRBJ2-7, with 8 bases fitting TRBD1. Germline V gives CDR1 MNHEY, CDR2 SMNVEV (reference sequence). V was clipped by 8 bases and J by 3 bases; unmatched bases: 9. This CDR3 has 14 amino acids. This chain's CDR3 is CASRFSDRVYEQYF. CDR3 in DNA: TGTGCCAGCCGATTTTCGGACAGGGTCTACGAGCAGTACTTC.

This clonotype was picked up many times. The V and J genes are TRBV19 and TRBJ2-7; D possibly corresponds to TRBD1 (5 bases). Per germline, CDR1 LNHDA and CDR2 SQIVND (reference sequence). CDR3 length equals 15 residues. With 6 bases removed from V and 0 bases from J, the gap between germline ends came to 15 bases. CDR3: CASSYDSQTSYEQYF. CDR3 in DNA: TGTGCCAGTAGCTACGACAGCCAAACCTCCTACGAGCAGTACTTC.

The rearrangement links TRBV19 to TRBJ2-5; no reliable D call. Germline CDR1 reads LNHDA; CDR2 reads SQIVND (reference sequence). CDR3 length: 15 residues. Trimming removed 3 bases from V and 5 bases from J, with 16 bases in between. CDR3 coding DNA: TGTGCCAGTAGTATCCCCTCCTCGGGCGCCGAGACCCAGTACTTC. It encodes CASSIPSSGAETQYF.

V and J are TRBV15 and TRBJ1-2; tentative D call: TRBD1 (5 bases). The CDR3 is made up of 13 amino acids. V dropped 1 base and J dropped 10 bases, with 13 bases sitting between them. The germline V gene has CDR1 LNHNV and CDR2 YYDKDF (reference sequence). CDR3 loop: CATSRGGGAVYTF. Here the CDR3 DNA reads TGTGCCACCAGCAGAGGGGGAGGGGCGGTCTACACCTTC.

This chain joins TRBV19 and TRBJ2-7; D gene uncertain. Trimming stripped 4 bases from V and 3 bases from J, with 13 bases between. This CDR3 is built from 14 residues. The germline V gene encodes CDR1 LNHDA and CDR2 SQIVND (reference sequence). The CDR3 loop is CASSTSTRHYEQYF. The CDR3, as DNA: TGTGCCAGTAGTACCAGTACACGACACTACGAGCAGTACTTC.

This clonotype was counted a few times. This rearrangement joins TRBV5-5 to TRBJ2-7, with D maybe TRBD2 (6 bases). Germline V gives CDR1 SGHKS, CDR2 YYEKEE (reference sequence). Trimming cost V 1 base and J 3 bases, with 17 bases left between them. The CDR3 runs 16 residues. This CDR3 is CASSLSVRGGNYEQYF. The DNA of the CDR3 is TGTGCCAGCAGCTTGAGTGTTCGGGGAGGAAACTACGAGCAGTACTTC.

This clonotype showed up many times. This rearrangement joins TRBV7-9 to TRBJ1-5; 7 positions agree with TRBD1. CDR1 and CDR2 from the germline V gene are SEHNR and FQNEAQ (reference sequence). The CDR3 sequence is 14 residues long. J lost 0 bases, V lost 8 bases, and 4 bases had no gene match. The CDR3 region is CASGDRSSNQPQHF. The DNA of the CDR3 is TGTGCCAGCGGGGACAGAAGTAGCAATCAGCCCCAGCATTTT.

V usage is TRBV2 and J usage is TRBJ1-4; D possibly corresponds to TRBD1 (5 bases). Germline V lookup: CDR1 SNHLY, CDR2 FYNNEI. Trimming pared 5 bases from V and 8 bases from J, leaving 12 bases between. The CDR3 covers 13 residues. The CDR3 loop is CASSYSGGEKLFF. CDR3 in DNA: TGTGCCAGCAGTTACTCGGGGGGGGAAAAACTGTTTTTT.

This clonotype was observed many times. The chain recombines TRBV13 with TRBJ1-2, with 9 bases identical to TRBD1. Trimming at V came to 1 base and at J to 6 bases, leaving 3 bases not matched to a gene. Germline V lookup: CDR1 PRHDT, CDR2 FYEKMQ (reference sequence). CDR3 size: 14 residues. The CDR3 is CASSLARTGDGYTF. CDR3 DNA: TGTGCCAGCAGCTTAGCCCGGACAGGGGATGGCTACACCTTC.

The chain combines TRBV5-1 with TRBJ2-2; 7 bases line up with TRBD2. The CDR3 loop spans 16 amino acids. V lost 8 bases and J lost 0; bases outside the gene matches: 10. Germline values: CDR1 SGHRS, CDR2 YFSETQ. The CDR3 DNA reads as TGCGCCAGTTCGGTGGGCGGGGGAGCGAACACCGGGGAGCTGTTTTTT. It specifies CASSVGGGANTGELFF.

There are a few counts of this clonotype. The V call is TRBV10-3, the J call TRBJ2-7, with 9 bases aligning to TRBD1. The CDR3 loop spans 14 amino acids. V lost 10 bases and J lost 3; bases outside the gene matches: 10. CDR1 is ENHRY, CDR2 SYGVKD, per germline. The CDR3, as DNA: TGTGCCAGCAGCAGGGACAGGGATAACTACGAGCAGTACTTC. Translating it yields CASSRDRDNYEQYF.

This clonotype occurred a few times. This CDR3 reads CRANVAAGANVLTF. The DNA of the CDR3 is TGCCGCGCGAACGTAGCAGCTGGGGCCAACGTCCTGACTTTC. V and J are TRBV29-1 and TRBJ2-6, with unresolved D. The CDR3 has 14 residues. Germline V lookup: CDR1 SQVTM, CDR2 ANQGSEA.

This sequence joins TRBV6-5 and TRBJ1-3; no definite D call. This CDR3 is 12 amino acids long. CDR1 is MNHEY and CDR2 is SVGAGI in the germline V gene. Trimming cost V 2 bases and J 4 bases, with 3 bases left between them. The CDR3 loop reads CASSYTGNTIYF. CDR3 nucleotides: TGTGCCAGCAGTTACACCGGAAACACCATATATTTT.

This chain uses TRBV6-5 with TRBJ1-6, with D uncertain. Germline loops: CDR1 MNHEY, CDR2 SVGAGI. This CDR3 has 10 residues. The CDR3 loop is CVVGNSPLHF. CDR3 bases: TGTGTCGTCGGGAATTCACCCCTCCACTTT.

J is TRBJ1-2 and V is TRBV2, with unresolved D. V lost 5 bases to trimming and J lost 6 bases, with 19 bases between them. This CDR3 is built from 15 residues. Germline lookup yields CDR1 SNHLY and CDR2 FYNNEI. CDR3 DNA sequence: TGTGCCAGCAGTCTTGAGGACCGGGTTCGGAATGGCTACACCTTC. It yields the protein CASSLEDRVRNGYTF.

The chain uses TRBV25-1 and TRBJ2-2; 14 bases map to TRBD2. Germline assignment: CDR1 MGHDK and CDR2 SYGVNS. The CDR3 runs 19 residues. The trim removed 1 base at V and 3 bases at J, leaving 7 bases unmatched. CDR3: CASSESGTSGGHDTGELFF. CDR3 sequence (DNA): TGTGCCAGCAGTGAATCCGGGACTAGCGGGGGTCACGACACCGGGGAGCTGTTTTTT. Looking up the rest from reference TRBV25-1 and TRBJ2-2 gives the full variable domain: EADIYQTPRYLVIGTGKKITLECSQTMGHDKMYWYQQDPGMELHLIHYSYGVNSTEKGDLSSESTVSRIRTEHFPLTLESARPSHTSQYLCASSESGTSGGHDTGELFFGEGSRLTVL.

This clonotype came up once. This chain links TRBV24-1 with TRBJ2-7, with D possibly being TRBD1 (5 bases). The CDR3 contains 15 residues. CDR1 and CDR2 from the germline V gene are KGHDR and SFDVKD. Trimming removed 1 base from V and 4 bases from J, with 13 bases in between. CDR3 sequence reads: CATSDFRTSSYEQYF. The CDR3 bases are TGTGCCACCAGTGATTTCCGGACATCCTCGTACGAGCAGTACTTC.

The J gene is TRBJ1-2, the V gene TRBV29-1, with 9 bases that match TRBD1. This CDR3 spans 14 amino acids. Germline trimming cut 8 bases from V and 0 bases from J; bases unmatched to any gene: 7. CDR1 SQVTM and CDR2 ANQGSEA come from the germline V gene. In DNA form, the CDR3 reads TGCAGCACGACAGGGGGGGGAACTAACTATGGCTACACCTTC. The encoded protein is CSTTGGGTNYGYTF.

This rearrangement joins TRBV7-3 to TRBJ2-1, with TRBD1 as a possible D gene (6 bases). Germline CDR1 reads SGHTA; CDR2 reads FQGTGA. The length of the CDR3 is 12 residues. Trimming took 5 bases from V and 10 from J, leaving 12 bases between them. CDR3 region: CASSPMTGEQFF. CDR3 coding DNA: TGTGCCAGCAGCCCTATGACAGGAGAGCAGTTCTTC.